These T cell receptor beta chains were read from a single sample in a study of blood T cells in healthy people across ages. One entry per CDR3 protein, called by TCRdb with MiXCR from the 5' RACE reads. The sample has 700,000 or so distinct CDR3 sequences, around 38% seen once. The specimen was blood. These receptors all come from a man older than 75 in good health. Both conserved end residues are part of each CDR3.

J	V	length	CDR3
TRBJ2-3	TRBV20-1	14	CSAIVSGKTDTQYF
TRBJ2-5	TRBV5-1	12	CASTLDQETQYF
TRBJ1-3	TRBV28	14	CATAGRNSGNAIYF
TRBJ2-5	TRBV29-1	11	CSVAFQETQYF
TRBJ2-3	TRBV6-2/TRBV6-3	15	CASSQTSGGTDTQYF
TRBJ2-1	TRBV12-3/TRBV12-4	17	CASTITLGQGARNEQFF
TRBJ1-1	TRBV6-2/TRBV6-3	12	CASSYYSTEAFF
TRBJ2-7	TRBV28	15	CASSPRTDGAYEQYF
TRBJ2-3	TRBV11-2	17	CASSLAASGRMGNTQYF
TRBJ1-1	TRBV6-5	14	CASRGGGKRTEAFF
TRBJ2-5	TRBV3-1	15	CASSQAPGLEETQYF
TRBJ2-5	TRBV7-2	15	CASSLVSGGYETQYF
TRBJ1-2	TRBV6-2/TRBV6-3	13	CASRLGTVGRYTF